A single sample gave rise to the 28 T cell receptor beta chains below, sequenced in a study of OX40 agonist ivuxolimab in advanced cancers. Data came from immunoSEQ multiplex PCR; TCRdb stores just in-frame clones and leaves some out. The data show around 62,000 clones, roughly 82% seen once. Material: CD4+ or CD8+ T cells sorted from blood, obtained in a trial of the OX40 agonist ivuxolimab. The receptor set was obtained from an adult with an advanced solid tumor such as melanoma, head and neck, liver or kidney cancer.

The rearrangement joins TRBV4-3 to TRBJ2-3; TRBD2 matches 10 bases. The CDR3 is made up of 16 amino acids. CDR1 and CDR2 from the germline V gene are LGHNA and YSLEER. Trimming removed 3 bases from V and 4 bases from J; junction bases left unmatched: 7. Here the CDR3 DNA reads TGCGCCAGCAGCCAGAGCCTAGCGGGAGTGGCAGATACGCAGTATTTT. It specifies CASSQSLAGVADTQYF.

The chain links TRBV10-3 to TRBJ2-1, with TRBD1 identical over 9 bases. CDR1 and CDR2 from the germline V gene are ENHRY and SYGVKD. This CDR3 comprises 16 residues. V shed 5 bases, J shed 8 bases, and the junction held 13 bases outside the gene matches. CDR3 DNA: TGTGCCATCAGTCCATCCGGGACAGGGAAGAAGGATGAGCAGTTCTTC. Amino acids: CAISPSGTGKKDEQFF.

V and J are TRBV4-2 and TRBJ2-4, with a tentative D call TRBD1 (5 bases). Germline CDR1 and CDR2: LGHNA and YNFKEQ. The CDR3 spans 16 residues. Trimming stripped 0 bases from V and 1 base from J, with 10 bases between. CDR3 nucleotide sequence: TGTGCCAGCAGCCAAGACCCTAAGGGGGCCAAAAACATTCAGTACTTC. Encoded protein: CASSQDPKGAKNIQYF.

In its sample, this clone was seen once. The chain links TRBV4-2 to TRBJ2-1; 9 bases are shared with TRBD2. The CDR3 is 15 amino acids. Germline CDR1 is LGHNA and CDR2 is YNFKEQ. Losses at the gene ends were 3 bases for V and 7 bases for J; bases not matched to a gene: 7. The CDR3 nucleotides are TGTGCCAGCAGCCAGATTAGCGGGAGCGCGAATGAGCAGTTCTTC. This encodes CASSQISGSANEQFF.

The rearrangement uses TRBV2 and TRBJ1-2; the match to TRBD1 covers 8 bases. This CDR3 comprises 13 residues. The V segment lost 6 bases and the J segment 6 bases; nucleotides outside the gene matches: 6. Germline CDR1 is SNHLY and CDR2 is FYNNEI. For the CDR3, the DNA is TGTGCCAGCAGCGCCGGGACAGGAGATGGCTACACCTTC. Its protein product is CASSAGTGDGYTF.

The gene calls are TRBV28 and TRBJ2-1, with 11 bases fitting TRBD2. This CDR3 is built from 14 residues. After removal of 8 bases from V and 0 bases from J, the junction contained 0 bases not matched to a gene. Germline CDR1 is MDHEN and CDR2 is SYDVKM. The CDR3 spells CASLAGGSYNEQFF. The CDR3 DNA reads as TGTGCCAGCCTAGCGGGGGGCTCCTACAATGAGCAGTTCTTC.

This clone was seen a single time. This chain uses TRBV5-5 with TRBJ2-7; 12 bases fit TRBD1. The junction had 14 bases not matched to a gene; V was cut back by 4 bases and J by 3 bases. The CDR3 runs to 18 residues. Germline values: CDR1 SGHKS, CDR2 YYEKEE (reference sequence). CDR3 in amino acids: CASSPTGSGTGGVYEQYV. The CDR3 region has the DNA TGTGCCAGCAGCCCCACGGGGTCCGGGACAGGGGGCGTCTACGAGCAGTACGTC.

Here the CDR3 DNA reads TGTGCCAGCAGCTTAGTTAGCGCGGGGCCCAGCACAGATACGCAGTATTTT. Residues: CASSLVSAGPSTDTQYF. The gene calls are TRBV7-6 and TRBJ2-3; a weak D match, TRBD2 (6 bases). The CDR3 has 17 residues. V was pared by 1 base and J by 0 bases, with 14 bases between. The germline gives CDR1 SGHVS, CDR2 FNYEAQ.

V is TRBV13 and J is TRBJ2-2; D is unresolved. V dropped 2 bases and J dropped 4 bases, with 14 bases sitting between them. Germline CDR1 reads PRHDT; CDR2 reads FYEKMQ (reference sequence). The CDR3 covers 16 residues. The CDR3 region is CASSLNFEIFTGELFF. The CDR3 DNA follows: TGTGCCAGCAGCTTAAACTTCGAAATATTCACCGGGGAGCTGTTTTTT.

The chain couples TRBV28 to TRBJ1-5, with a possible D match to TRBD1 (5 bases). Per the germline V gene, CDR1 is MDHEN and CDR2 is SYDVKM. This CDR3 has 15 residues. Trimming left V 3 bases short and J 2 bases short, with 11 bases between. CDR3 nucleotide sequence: TGTGCCAGCAGTTTGGCGGGCAGGGGCAATCAGCCCCAGCATTTT. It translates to CASSLAGRGNQPQHF.

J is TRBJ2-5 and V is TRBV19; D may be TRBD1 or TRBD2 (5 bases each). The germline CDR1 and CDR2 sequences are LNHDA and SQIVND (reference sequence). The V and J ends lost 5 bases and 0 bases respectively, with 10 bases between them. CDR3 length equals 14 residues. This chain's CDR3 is CASSQGRYQETQYF. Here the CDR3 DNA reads TGTGCCAGTAGTCAGGGACGGTACCAAGAGACCCAGTACTTC.

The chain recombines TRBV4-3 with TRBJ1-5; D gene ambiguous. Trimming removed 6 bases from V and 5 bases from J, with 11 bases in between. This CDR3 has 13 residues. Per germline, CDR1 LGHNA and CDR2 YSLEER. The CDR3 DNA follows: TGCGCCAGCAGTCTGACGATCGATCAGCCCCAGCATTTT. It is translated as CASSLTIDQPQHF.

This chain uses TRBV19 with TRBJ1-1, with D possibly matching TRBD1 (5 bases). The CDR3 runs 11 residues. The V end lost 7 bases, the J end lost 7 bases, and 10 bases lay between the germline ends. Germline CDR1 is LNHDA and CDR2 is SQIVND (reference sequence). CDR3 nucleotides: TGTGCCAGTACAGGGTATGGTGAAGCTTTCTTT. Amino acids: CASTGYGEAFF.

CDR3 residues: CASRSPGSRTDTQYF. The DNA for the CDR3 is TGTGCCAGCAGGTCCCCCGGGAGCCGCACAGATACGCAGTATTTT. The chain joins TRBV7-2 to TRBJ2-3; the D gene is possibly TRBD2 (6 bases). The CDR3 runs to 15 residues. CDR1 and CDR2 from the germline V gene are SGHTA and FQGNSA. Trimming shortened V by 6 bases and J by 1 base, and 14 bases separated the two germline ends. The variable domain in full, with the rest retrieved from reference TRBV7-2 and TRBJ2-3, is GAGVSQSPSNKVTEKGKDVELRCDPISGHTALYWYRQSLGQGLEFLIYFQGNSAPDKSGLPSDRFSAERTGGSVSTLTIQRTQQEDSAVYLCASRSPGSRTDTQYFGPGTRLTVL.

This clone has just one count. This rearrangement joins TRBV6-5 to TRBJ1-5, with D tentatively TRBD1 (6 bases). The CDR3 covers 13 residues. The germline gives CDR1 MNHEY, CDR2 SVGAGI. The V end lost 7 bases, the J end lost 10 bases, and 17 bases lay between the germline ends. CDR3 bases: TGTGCCAGCAAAGGCCTTGGACAGTCCCCCCAGCATTTT. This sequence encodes CASKGLGQSPQHF.

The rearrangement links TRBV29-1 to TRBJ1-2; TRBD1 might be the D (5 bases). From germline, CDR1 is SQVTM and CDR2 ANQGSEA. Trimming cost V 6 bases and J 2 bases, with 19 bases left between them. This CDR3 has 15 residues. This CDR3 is CSVQPPQWGNYGYTF. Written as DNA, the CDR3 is TGCAGCGTACAACCTCCACAGTGGGGGAACTATGGCTACACCTTC.

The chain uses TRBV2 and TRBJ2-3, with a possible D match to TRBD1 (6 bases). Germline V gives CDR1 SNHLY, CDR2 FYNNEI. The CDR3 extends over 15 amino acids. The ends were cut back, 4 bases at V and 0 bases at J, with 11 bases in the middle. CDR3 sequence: CASSAGTTSTDTQYF. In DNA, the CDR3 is TGTGCCAGCAGTGCCGGGACAACTAGCACAGATACGCAGTATTTT.

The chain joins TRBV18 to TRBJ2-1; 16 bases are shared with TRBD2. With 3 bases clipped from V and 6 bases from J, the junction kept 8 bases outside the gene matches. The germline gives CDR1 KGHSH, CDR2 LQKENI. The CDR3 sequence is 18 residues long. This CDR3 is CASSPGLAGGPVPNEQFF. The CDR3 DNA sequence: TGTGCCAGCTCACCGGGACTAGCGGGGGGGCCGGTCCCCAATGAGCAGTTCTTC.

CDR3 nucleotides: TGTGCCAGCAGCTTAGTAATGAACACCGGGGAGCTGTTTTTT. Translated, it gives CASSLVMNTGELFF. The rearrangement uses TRBV7-2 and TRBJ2-2, with unresolved D. This CDR3 spans 14 amino acids. Trimming shortened V by 1 base and J by 1 base, and 4 bases separated the two germline ends. Germline V CDR1 and CDR2: SGHTA, FQGNSA. The complete variable domain, with remaining parts taken from reference TRBV7-2 and TRBJ2-2, reads GAGVSQSPSNKVTEKGKDVELRCDPISGHTALYWYRQSLGQGLEFLIYFQGNSAPDKSGLPSDRFSAERTGGSVSTLTIQRTQQEDSAVYLCASSLVMNTGELFFGEGSRLTVL.

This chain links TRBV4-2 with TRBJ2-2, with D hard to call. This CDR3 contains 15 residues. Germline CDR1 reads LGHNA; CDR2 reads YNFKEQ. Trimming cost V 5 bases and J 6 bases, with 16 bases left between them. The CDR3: CASSLGVVESGELFF. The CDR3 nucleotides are TGTGCCAGCAGCTTGGGTGTCGTTGAGTCCGGGGAGCTGTTTTTT.

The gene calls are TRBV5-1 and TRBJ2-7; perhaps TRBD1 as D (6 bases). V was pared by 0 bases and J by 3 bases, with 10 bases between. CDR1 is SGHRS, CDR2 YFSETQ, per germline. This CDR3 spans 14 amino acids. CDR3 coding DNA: TGCGCCAGCAGCTTGGGGACAGACATCTACGAGCAGTACGTC. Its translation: CASSLGTDIYEQYV.

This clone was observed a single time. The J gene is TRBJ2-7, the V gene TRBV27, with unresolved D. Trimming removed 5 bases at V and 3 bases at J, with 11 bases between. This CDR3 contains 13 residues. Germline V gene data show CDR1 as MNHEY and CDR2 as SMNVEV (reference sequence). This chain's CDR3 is CASSPRAFYEQYF. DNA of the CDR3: TGTGCCAGCAGTCCCCGGGCCTTCTACGAGCAGTACTTC.

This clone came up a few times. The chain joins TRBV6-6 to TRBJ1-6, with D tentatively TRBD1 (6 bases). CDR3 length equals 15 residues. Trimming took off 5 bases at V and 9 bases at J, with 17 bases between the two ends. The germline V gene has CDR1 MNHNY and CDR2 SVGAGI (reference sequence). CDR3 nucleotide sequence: TGTGCCAGCAGTCTCGCGGGCGGGGGCAGTTCACCCCTCCACTTT. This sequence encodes CASSLAGGGSSPLHF.

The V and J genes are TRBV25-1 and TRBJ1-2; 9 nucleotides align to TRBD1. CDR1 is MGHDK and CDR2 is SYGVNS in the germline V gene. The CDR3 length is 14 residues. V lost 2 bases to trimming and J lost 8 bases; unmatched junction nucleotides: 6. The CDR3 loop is CASSERGQGVGYTF. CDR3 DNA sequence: TGTGCCAGCAGTGAAAGGGGACAGGGAGTGGGCTACACCTTC.

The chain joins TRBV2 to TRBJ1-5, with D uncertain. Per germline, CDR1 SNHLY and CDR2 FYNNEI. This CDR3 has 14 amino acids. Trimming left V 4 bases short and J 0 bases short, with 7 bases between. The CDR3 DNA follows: TGTGCCAGCAGTGTCTGGGGTAGCAATCAGCCCCAGCATTTT. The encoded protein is CASSVWGSNQPQHF. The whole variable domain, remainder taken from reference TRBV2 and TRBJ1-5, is EPEVTQTPSHQVTQMGQEVILRCVPISNHLYFYWYRQILGQKVEFLVSFYNNEISEKSEIFDDQFSVERPDGSNFTLKIRSTKLEDSAMYFCASSVWGSNQPQHFGDGTRLSIL.

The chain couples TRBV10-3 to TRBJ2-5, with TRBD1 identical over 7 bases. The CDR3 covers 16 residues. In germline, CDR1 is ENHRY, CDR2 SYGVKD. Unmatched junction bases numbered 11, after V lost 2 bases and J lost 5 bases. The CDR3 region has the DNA TGTGCCATCAGTGAGCAGGGGAAGGGGGCGCGGGAGACCCAGTACTTC. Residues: CAISEQGKGARETQYF.

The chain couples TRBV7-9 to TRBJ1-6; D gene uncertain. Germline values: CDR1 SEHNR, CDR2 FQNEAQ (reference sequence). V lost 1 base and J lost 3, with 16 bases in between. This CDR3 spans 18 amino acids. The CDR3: CASSLEKELSRYNSPLHF. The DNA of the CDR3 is TGTGCCAGCAGCTTAGAAAAGGAACTCAGCCGCTATAATTCACCCCTCCACTTT. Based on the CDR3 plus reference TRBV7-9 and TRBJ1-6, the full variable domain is DTGVSQNPRHKITKRGQNVTFRCDPISEHNRLYWYRQTLGQGPEFLTYFQNEAQLEKSRLLSDRFSAERPKGSFSTLEIQRTEQGDSAMYLCASSLEKELSRYNSPLHFGNGTRLTVT.

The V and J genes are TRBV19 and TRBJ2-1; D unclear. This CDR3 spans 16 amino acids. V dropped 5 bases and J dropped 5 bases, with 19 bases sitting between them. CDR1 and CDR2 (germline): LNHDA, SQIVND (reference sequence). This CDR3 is CASSRASKSPNNEQFF. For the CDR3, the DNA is TGTGCCAGTAGTCGTGCCTCCAAAAGCCCCAACAATGAGCAGTTCTTC.